Following are 16 T cell receptor beta chains from one sample sequenced in a study of blood T cells in healthy people across ages. The second PCR ran about 6 to 12 cycles with a sample-barcoded 5' primer and J-beta primers. TCRdb re-derived calls from the 5' RACE reads in MiXCR, one entry per CDR3 protein. Seen here are hundreds of thousands of distinct CDR3 sequences, about a third observed once, and the top ten hold 15%. The sequenced material came from blood. All receptors derive from a woman aged 80 or older in good health.

The rearrangement uses TRBV30 and TRBJ1-5; D call uncertain. V was trimmed by 0 bases and J by 2 bases, leaving 11 bases between them. Germline values: CDR1 GTSNPN, CDR2 SVGIG (reference sequence). This CDR3 region has 15 residues. The CDR3 coding sequence is TGTGCCTGGAGTGTTTGGGGAAAGGGCAATCAGCCCCAGCATTTT. Amino acids: CAWSVWGKGNQPQHF.

The V call is TRBV11-2, the J call TRBJ1-1; no definite D call. This CDR3 is built from 13 residues. Trimming cost V 2 bases and J 5 bases, with 9 bases left between them. Germline V lookup: CDR1 SGHAT, CDR2 FQNNGV. The DNA of the CDR3 is TGTGCCAGCAGCTTATTATCCGGGACTGAAGCTTTCTTT. It encodes CASSLLSGTEAFF.

Comment on this clonotype: Because the CDR3 is missing its conserved closing phenylalanine or tryptophan, this is likely a read error. V is TRBV6-5 and J is TRBJ2-1; no definite D call. Gene TRBJ2-7 matches the end of the DNA better, so the J call may be wrong. This CDR3 is 14 amino acids long. The germline CDR1 and CDR2 sequences are MNHEY and SVGAGI. CDR3 protein: CASTRRGFYNEQYC. The CDR3 bases are TGTGCCAGCACCCGAAGAGGATTTTACAATGAGCAGTACTGC.

The rearrangement joins TRBV27 to TRBJ2-1, with D tentatively TRBD1 (6 bases). The CDR3 runs to 15 residues. Germline CDR1 MNHEY, CDR2 SMNVEV (reference sequence). V lost 2 bases, J lost 7 bases, and 15 bases lay in between. The CDR3, as DNA: TGTGCCAGCAGTTTAGGGCAGGGGAGATCGAATGAGCAGTTCTTC. This translates into CASSLGQGRSNEQFF.

J is TRBJ2-3 and V is TRBV10-1; tentatively, D is TRBD1 (5 bases). V gave up 4 bases and J gave up 2 bases, with 10 bases separating them. The CDR3 totals 14 residues. CDR1 and CDR2 (germline): WNHNN, SYGVQD (reference sequence). CDR3 loop: CASSAVGPTDTQYF. CDR3 sequence (DNA): TGCGCCAGCAGTGCTGTGGGGCCCACAGATACGCAGTATTTT.

Note on this clonotype: A read error may be the cause here, since a much bigger clone is one base away. The CDR3 loop reads CASSLTPSGGPGDAQYF. The CDR3 DNA reads TGTGCCAGCAGCTTAACGCCTAGCGGGGGGCCGGGGGATGCGCAGTATTTT. V is TRBV7-3 and J is TRBJ2-3, with TRBD2 matching over 11 bases. This CDR3 comprises 17 residues. The V gene end was trimmed by 0 bases and the J gene end by 10 bases; junction bases not matched to a gene: 12. Germline V gene lookup returns CDR1 SGHTA and CDR2 FQGTGA.

About this clonotype itself: A much larger clone differs from this one at a single base, so this may be a read error. The genes are TRBV6-1 and TRBJ2-7, with TRBD2 matching over 7 bases. The CDR3 is 13 amino acids. Germline assignment: CDR1 MNHNS and CDR2 SASEGT. CDR3 bases: TGTGCCAGCAGTGAAGAGCGGGGCTACGGGCAGTACTTC. Its protein product is CASSEERGYGQYF.

A single count supports this clonotype. The V gene is TRBV7-2, the J gene TRBJ2-7; TRBD1 agrees at 7 bases. The CDR3 extends over 13 amino acids. J gave up 5 bases and V 5 bases, and 6 bases lay outside the gene matches. The germline gives CDR1 SGHTA, CDR2 FQGNSA. The chain's CDR3 is CASSDRVAHEQYF. CDR3 coding DNA: TGTGCCAGCAGCGACAGGGTAGCACACGAGCAGTACTTC.

This sequence joins TRBV12-3 or TRBV12-4 and TRBJ2-7; a weak D match, TRBD2 (7 bases). This CDR3 is 14 amino acids long. Trimming shortened V by 2 bases and J by 7 bases, and 15 bases separated the two germline ends. CDR3 residues: CASSLRAGAGEQYF. The CDR3 nucleotides read TGTGCCAGCAGTTTAAGGGCGGGGGCGGGTGAGCAGTACTTC.

The rearrangement links TRBV6-6 to TRBJ1-1; 8 bases are a match to TRBD1. The CDR3 spans 13 residues. After removal of 5 bases from V and 6 bases from J, the junction contained 5 bases not matched to a gene. Per the germline V gene, CDR1 is MNHNY and CDR2 is SVGAGI (reference sequence). This chain's CDR3 is CASSGQGGSEAFF. In DNA, the CDR3 is TGTGCCAGCAGTGGACAGGGTGGGTCTGAAGCTTTCTTT.

This clonotype was picked up a small number of times. The V and J genes are TRBV14 and TRBJ1-1, with no clear D. Trimming cost V 0 bases and J 0 bases, with 8 bases left between them. Germline CDR1 reads SGHDN; CDR2 reads FVKESK. The CDR3 runs 15 residues. CDR3 loop: CASSQERVLNTEAFF. Here the CDR3 DNA reads TGTGCCAGCAGCCAAGAGAGGGTATTGAACACTGAAGCTTTCTTT.

A word on this clonotype: A much bigger clone sits one base away, suggesting this may be a read error. The chain links TRBV5-1 to TRBJ1-1; D is undetermined. This CDR3 is 13 amino acids long. The germline V gene encodes CDR1 SGHRS and CDR2 YFSETQ. V lost 2 bases to trimming and J lost 4 bases, with 9 bases between them. CDR3: CASSLGIGTEAFF. DNA for the CDR3: TGCGCCAGCAGCTTAGGGATCGGCACTGAAGCTTTCTTT.

The sample holds many counts of this clonotype. This chain connects TRBV5-4 to TRBJ2-1; 11 bases map to TRBD2. The germline gives CDR1 SGHNT, CDR2 YYREEE (reference sequence). This CDR3 spans 16 amino acids. With 4 bases clipped from V and 4 bases from J, the junction kept 7 bases outside the gene matches. This CDR3 reads CASSASGGNSYNEQFF. In DNA form, the CDR3 reads TGTGCCAGCAGCGCTAGCGGGGGGAATTCTTACAATGAGCAGTTCTTC.

The chain couples TRBV29-1 to TRBJ2-5, with 7 bases that match TRBD1. Germline assignment: CDR1 SQVTM and CDR2 ANQGSEA. The CDR3 spans 14 residues. The V and J ends lost 6 bases and 5 bases, in that order; junction bases with no gene match: 12. The CDR3 sequence is CSVTRTGPQETQYF. The CDR3 region has the DNA TGCAGCGTCACTCGGACAGGACCTCAGGAGACCCAGTACTTC.

This clonotype was counted between two and nine times. This chain links TRBV6-2 or TRBV6-3 with TRBJ1-5; 7 bases are a match to TRBD1. CDR1 and CDR2 (germline): MNHEY, SVGEGT. J lost 5 bases, V lost 2 bases, and 9 bases had no gene match. The CDR3 contains 16 residues. The CDR3 nucleotides read TGTGCCAGCAGTTACCTGACAGGGTCTGCGGATCAGCCCCAGCATTTT. It encodes CASSYLTGSADQPQHF.

Ten or more counts support this clonotype. The rearrangement uses TRBV11-2 and TRBJ2-5, with D hard to call. Germline values: CDR1 SGHAT, CDR2 FQNNGV. The CDR3 is 14 residues long. Trimming took off 2 bases at V and 5 bases at J, with 12 bases between the two ends. Written as DNA, the CDR3 is TGTGCCAGCAGCTTAAGGATTTTCGGGGAGACCCAGTACTTC. Encoded protein: CASSLRIFGETQYF. The full variable domain, its missing parts supplied by reference TRBV11-2 and TRBJ2-5, is EAGVAQSPRYKIIEKRQSVAFWCNPISGHATLYWYQQILGQGPKLLIQFQNNGVVDDSQLPKDRFSAERLKGVDSTLKIQPAKLEDSAVYLCASSLRIFGETQYFGPGTRLLVL.